This T cell receptor beta chain appears in the sequencing data of a study of shared clonotypes between healthy human individuals. DNA from unsorted PBMC was sequenced on ten immunoSEQ deep assay plates. Data came from immunoSEQ multiplex PCR; TCRdb stores just in-frame clones and leaves some out. The sample has under 600,000 clones, 75% to 80% seen once. Healthy HIV-negative adults without recent acute infections or vaccinations served as donors. With 8 bases removed from V and 5 bases from J, the gap between germline ends came to 9 bases. In germline, CDR1 is SQVTM, CDR2 ANQGSEA. This CDR3 has 10 amino acids.

Sequenced input: PBMCs. The chain carries TRBV29-1 and TRBJ1-1; a weak D match, TRBD1 (6 bases). The sequence was obtained from a woman aged 35 to 49 in good health. Some clones in this sample may be carry-over from other donors' samples. The CDR3 DNA reads as TGCAGCACAGGGTTTACTGAAGCTTTCTTT. It encodes CSTGFTEAFF.